Detailed here is one TCR beta chain. Which antigen it targets is not known. No base quality values were provided; no much bigger clone lies one nucleotide off. The trial excluded patients who had a history of autoimmune disease or who were on systemic immunosuppression. In every dose cohort, peripheral blood was drawn for TCR sequencing at baseline, cycle 4 day 1, and cycle 7 day 1. Samples came from an open-label, multicenter, first-in-human phase I dose-escalation trial of ivuxolimab. The trial enrolled adults with locally advanced or metastatic head and neck squamous cell, hepatocellular, melanoma or renal cell carcinoma. CD4+ and CD8+ T cells were sorted separately from peripheral blood before TCR sequencing. These data come from a study of OX40 agonist ivuxolimab in advanced cancers. Background for the entire study: Ivuxolimab, which targeted the costimulatory receptor OX40 (CD134), was an agonistic, fully human IgG2 monoclonal antibody. Intravenous ivuxolimab was administered to patients every 2 weeks at six dose levels: 0.01, 0.1, 0.3, 1.5, 3 and 10 mg/kg. Among the roughly 50 dose-escalation patients, around 20 had hepatocellular carcinoma, approximately 15 melanoma, 9 renal cell carcinoma and 9 head and neck cancer. The dose-escalation cohort was about 87% male with a mean age of approximately 60 years, ranging from 23 to 79. Prior anti-PD-1, anti-PD-L1 or anti-CTLA-4 therapy was permitted, and less than 45% of dose-escalation patients had received checkpoint inhibitors. Partial responses occurred in three dose-escalation patients, of whom one had hepatocellular carcinoma and two had cutaneous melanoma. The point of sequencing TCRbeta in the periphery was to test whether ivuxolimab changed TCR sequence diversity and drove clonal T-cell expansion. The paper describes the monotherapy dose-escalation part (N ≈ 49 patients) of the phase I trial of ivuxolimab. On the study overall, not on this receptor specifically: In the 0.1-3.0 mg/kg groups, partial responders were among the patients with the lowest normalized peripheral clonal expansion, particularly in CD8+ T cells. Low levels of normalized T-cell clonal expansion were also seen in some patients who did not respond. The antigen specificity of the clonally expanded peripheral T cells was not determined. On average, CD8+ T cells showed more expanded clones than CD4+ T cells after ivuxolimab. Clonal expansion of both CD4+ and CD8+ blood T cells was observed from baseline to week 6 at doses 0.1 to 3.0 mg/kg.

Genomic DNA was isolated from the sorted cells so that the TCRbeta CDR3 region could be sequenced. The immunoSEQ Assay was used to sequence the TCRbeta CDR3 regions. The table comes from immuneACCESS by way of TCRdb, which keeps in-frame sequences with V and J called. Part of the clones is missing from these tables; in studies checked, under half for an unresolved V gene and the rest for unknown reasons. The sample table holds some 35,000 clones, of which 65% to 80% were seen once. The ten largest make up approximately 10% of the sample. CDR1 MNHEY and CDR2 SVGAGI were looked up in the germline V gene. Including the terminal cysteine and phenylalanine, the CDR3 comprises 14 residues. CDR3 DNA only is kept here, 42 bases in frame from base 1. V ends up 2 bases short and J 5 bases short, with an unmatched junction base count of 5.

The specimen was CD4+ or CD8+ T cells sorted from blood, collected in a trial of the OX40 agonist ivuxolimab. The chain links TRBV6-5 with TRBJ1-2; TRBD1 aligns with 7 central bases. The receptor was derived from an adult with an advanced solid tumor such as melanoma, head and neck, liver or kidney cancer. Here the CDR3 is given as CASSYDETGYGYTF. The DNA sequence is TGTGCCAGCAGTTACGACGAGACAGGGTATGGCTACACCTTC.